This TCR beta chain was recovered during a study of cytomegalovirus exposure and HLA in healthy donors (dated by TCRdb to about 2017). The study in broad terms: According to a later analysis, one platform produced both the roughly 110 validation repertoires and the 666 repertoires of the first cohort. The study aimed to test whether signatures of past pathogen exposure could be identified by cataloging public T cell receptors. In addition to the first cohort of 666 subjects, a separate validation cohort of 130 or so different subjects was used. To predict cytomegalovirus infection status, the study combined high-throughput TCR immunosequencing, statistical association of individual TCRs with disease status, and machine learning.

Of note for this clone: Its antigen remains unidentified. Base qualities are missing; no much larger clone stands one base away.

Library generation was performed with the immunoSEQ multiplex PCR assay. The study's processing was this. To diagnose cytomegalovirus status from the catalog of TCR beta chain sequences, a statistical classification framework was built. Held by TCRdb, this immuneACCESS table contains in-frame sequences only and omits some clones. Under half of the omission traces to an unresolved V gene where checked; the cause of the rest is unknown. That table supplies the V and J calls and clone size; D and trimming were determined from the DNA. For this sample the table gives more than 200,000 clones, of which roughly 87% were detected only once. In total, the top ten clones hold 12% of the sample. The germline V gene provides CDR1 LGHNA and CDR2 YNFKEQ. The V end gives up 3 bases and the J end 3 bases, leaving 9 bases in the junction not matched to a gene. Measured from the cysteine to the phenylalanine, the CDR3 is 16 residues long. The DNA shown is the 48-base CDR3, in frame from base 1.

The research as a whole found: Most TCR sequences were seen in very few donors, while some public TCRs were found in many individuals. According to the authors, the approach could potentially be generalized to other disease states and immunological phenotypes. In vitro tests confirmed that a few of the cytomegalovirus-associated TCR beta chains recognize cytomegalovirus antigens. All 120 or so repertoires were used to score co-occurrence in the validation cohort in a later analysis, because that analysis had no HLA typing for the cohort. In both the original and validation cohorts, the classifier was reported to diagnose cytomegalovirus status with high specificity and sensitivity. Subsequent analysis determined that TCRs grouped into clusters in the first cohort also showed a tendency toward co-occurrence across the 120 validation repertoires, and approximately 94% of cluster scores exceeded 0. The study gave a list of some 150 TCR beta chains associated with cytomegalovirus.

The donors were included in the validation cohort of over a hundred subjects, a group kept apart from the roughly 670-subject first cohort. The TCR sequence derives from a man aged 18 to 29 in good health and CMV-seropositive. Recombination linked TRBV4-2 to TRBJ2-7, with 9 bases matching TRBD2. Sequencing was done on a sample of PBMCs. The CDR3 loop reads CASSQVSGSPVYEQYF. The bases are TGTGCCAGCAGCCAGGTTAGCGGGAGTCCTGTCTACGAGCAGTACTTC.